Listed here are 24 T cell receptor beta chains from one sample, sequenced in a study of T-cell reconstitution after alpha-beta-depleted transplantation in children. This sample's TCRbeta library carried unique molecular identifier barcodes. TCRdb ran MiXCR on the PCR reads and lists one entry per CDR3 protein. This sample carries 420,000 or so distinct CDR3 sequences, 11% of them seen once, and the ten largest clones take 5% to 6.5%. Sample: PBMCs from the stem cell graft donor, taken from the stem cell graft. The receptors come from a human donor who donated a stem cell graft to a child with acute myeloid leukemia.

With respect to this clonotype: A much larger clonotype is one base distant, so this may be a read error. This chain joins TRBV3-1 and TRBJ1-2; 7 nucleotides agree with TRBD1. The CDR3 runs 12 residues. Germline assignment: CDR1 LGHDT and CDR2 YNNKEL (reference sequence). The CDR3 DNA reads as TGTGCCAGCAGCGGACAGGAGTATGGCTACCCCTTC. It codes for CASSGQEYGYPF.

This clonotype was counted a few times. This chain uses TRBV6-5 with TRBJ2-4; D possibly corresponds to TRBD1 (5 bases). V was shortened by 3 bases and J by 3 bases, with 9 bases between the two germline ends. CDR3 length: 14 amino acids. Looked up from germline, CDR1 is MNHEY and CDR2 is SVGAGI. For the CDR3, the DNA is TGTGCCAGCAGTTATAGCAGGGACAAAAACATTCAGTACTTC. As protein: CASSYSRDKNIQYF.

This rearrangement joins TRBV4-1 to TRBJ2-6, with 7 bases aligning to TRBD1. The CDR3 is made up of 16 amino acids. Germline V gene data show CDR1 as MGHRA and CDR2 as YSYEKL. The V segment lost 1 base and the J segment 2 bases; nucleotides outside the gene matches: 2. The CDR3 here is CASSQATGAGANVLTF. Written as DNA, the CDR3 is TGCGCCAGCAGCCAAGCAACAGGGGCTGGGGCCAACGTCCTGACTTTC.

This clonotype was counted between two and nine times. The chain is built from TRBV12-3 or TRBV12-4 and TRBJ1-2; D is unclear. The CDR3 runs 15 residues. Deletions cut 3 bases from V and 4 bases from J, with 15 bases between. CDR3 loop: CASSFRRISPYGYTF. The CDR3 DNA follows: TGTGCCAGCAGTTTCCGTCGAATTTCCCCCTATGGCTACACCTTC.

This clonotype was found many times. This chain uses TRBV20-1 with TRBJ1-1, with D maybe TRBD1 (5 bases). Trimming pared 3 bases from V and 4 bases from J, leaving 9 bases between. Germline V gene lookup returns CDR1 DFQATT and CDR2 SNEGSKA (reference sequence). The CDR3 extends over 12 amino acids. In DNA, the CDR3 is TGCAGTGCTAGTTGGGGGAGCACTGAAGCTTTCTTT. It translates to CSASWGSTEAFF.

This clonotype was detected only a few times. This rearrangement joins TRBV29-1 to TRBJ1-2; TRBD1 agrees at 7 bases. This CDR3 has 13 residues. CDR1 is SQVTM and CDR2 is ANQGSEA in the germline V gene. V lost 8 bases to trimming and J lost 5 bases; unmatched junction nucleotides: 11. This CDR3 reads CSFLSGTDYGYTF. CDR3 coding DNA: TGCAGCTTCCTTTCCGGGACAGATTATGGCTACACCTTC.

This clonotype was counted only a few times. V is TRBV9 and J is TRBJ1-3, with no clear D. Germline CDR1 and CDR2: SGDLS and YYNGEE. The CDR3 is 15 amino acids. V gave up 3 bases and J gave up 0 bases, with 10 bases separating them. This CDR3 is CASSGRGGSGNTIYF. The CDR3 bases are TGTGCCAGCAGCGGTAGAGGTGGCTCTGGAAACACCATATATTTT.

In its sample, this clonotype was seen many times. This chain joins TRBV5-1 and TRBJ1-1; D is perhaps TRBD1 (6 bases). The CDR3 is 14 residues long. CDR1 is SGHRS, CDR2 YFSETQ, per germline. Trimming cost V 2 bases and J 0 bases, with 8 bases left between them. The chain's CDR3 is CASSFGQLNTEAFF. Written as DNA, the CDR3 is TGCGCCAGCAGCTTCGGACAGCTGAACACTGAAGCTTTCTTT.

The chain links TRBV19 to TRBJ1-1; D ambiguous. CDR3 length: 14 amino acids. Germline CDR1 reads LNHDA; CDR2 reads SQIVND (reference sequence). V lost 1 base to trimming and J lost 2 bases, with 8 bases between them. The CDR3 DNA is TGTGCCAGTAGTATAGTGGCAGCCAACACTGAAGCTTTCTTT. It specifies CASSIVAANTEAFF. The entire variable domain, with the rest obtained from reference TRBV19 and TRBJ1-1, is as follows: DGGITQSPKYLFRKEGQNVTLSCEQNLNHDAMYWYRQDPGQGLRLIYYSQIVNDFQKGDIAEGYSVSREKKESFPLTVTSAQKNPTAFYLCASSIVAANTEAFFGQGTRLTVV.

This clonotype showed up just a few times. The J gene is TRBJ1-3, the V gene TRBV20-1, with D uncertain. The CDR3 spans 15 residues. V was pared by 0 bases and J by 1 base, with 10 bases between. In germline, CDR1 is DFQATT, CDR2 SNEGSKA (reference sequence). DNA of the CDR3: TGCAGTGCTAGAGACGCCAAGGGTTCTGGAAACACCATATATTTT. Amino acids: CSARDAKGSGNTIYF.

This clonotype showed up just a few times. The chain employs TRBV4-1 and TRBJ2-2; D uncertain. Germline CDR1 reads MGHRA; CDR2 reads YSYEKL. Trimming stripped 3 bases from V and 5 bases from J, with 10 bases between. The CDR3 totals 14 residues. CDR3 bases: TGCGCCAGCAGCCAGTTGTCAGATACCGGGGAGCTGTTTTTT. This gives the protein CASSQLSDTGELFF.

The J gene is TRBJ2-2, the V gene TRBV12-3 or TRBV12-4; D perhaps matches TRBD1 (6 bases). Trimming shortened V by 3 bases and J by 8 bases, and 13 bases separated the two germline ends. The CDR3 totals 14 residues. The CDR3 is CASSFSAGAGELFF. The CDR3 region has the DNA TGTGCCAGCAGTTTTTCGGCAGGGGCTGGGGAGCTGTTTTTT.

The table lists this clonotype with many counts. The chain recombines TRBV9 with TRBJ2-7, with 8 nucleotides matching TRBD2. Germline CDR1 is SGDLS and CDR2 is YYNGEE. V lost 3 bases to trimming and J lost 0 bases; unmatched junction nucleotides: 2. The CDR3 extends over 14 amino acids. DNA for the CDR3: TGTGCCAGCAGCGAGAGCGGGGGCTCCTACGAGCAGTACTTC. Translation: CASSESGGSYEQYF.

This clonotype was seen a few times. The V call is TRBV2, the J call TRBJ1-2, with a possible D match to TRBD1 (6 bases). Germline V CDR1 and CDR2: SNHLY, FYNNEI. The CDR3 is 14 residues long. V was pared by 3 bases and J by 3 bases, with 11 bases between. In DNA form, the CDR3 reads TGTGCCAGCAGTGAGGTCTCAGGGGACTATGGCTACACCTTC. This translates into CASSEVSGDYGYTF.

This clonotype appeared a few times. The gene calls are TRBV20-1 and TRBJ1-1; 7 bases agree with TRBD1. V lost 6 bases, J lost 0 bases, and 10 bases stayed unmatched. CDR1 and CDR2 from the germline V gene are DFQATT and SNEGSKA (reference sequence). The CDR3 loop spans 15 amino acids. CDR3 loop: CSANRDSRLNTEAFF. CDR3 coding DNA: TGCAGTGCCAATAGGGACAGTAGATTGAACACTGAAGCTTTCTTT.

The chain uses TRBV27 and TRBJ2-5; 7 nucleotides agree with TRBD2. After removal of 5 bases from V and 2 bases from J, the junction contained 8 bases not matched to a gene. The CDR3 sequence is 15 residues long. Germline-derived CDR1 and CDR2 are MNHEY and SMNVEV (reference sequence). CDR3 loop: CASSPLAELQETQYF. The CDR3 bases are TGTGCCAGCAGTCCGCTAGCGGAATTACAAGAGACCCAGTACTTC.

This clonotype was observed a handful of times. The rearrangement uses TRBV5-1 and TRBJ2-2, with 7 nucleotides matching TRBD2. Germline assignment: CDR1 SGHRS and CDR2 YFSETQ. With 0 bases clipped from V and 1 base from J, the junction kept 3 bases outside the gene matches. The CDR3 sequence is 16 residues long. Here the CDR3 DNA reads TGCGCCAGCAGCTTGGTTAGCGGGTTGAACACCGGGGAGCTGTTTTTT. Translation: CASSLVSGLNTGELFF.

The rearrangement joins TRBV6-1 to TRBJ2-7; TRBD2 agrees at 7 bases. J gave up 0 bases and V 6 bases, and 11 bases lay outside the gene matches. The V gene's germline CDR1 is MNHNS and CDR2 SASEGT. CDR3 length equals 16 residues. As DNA, the CDR3 is TGTGCCAGCAGCCGCCGAACGGGACTACTCTCCTACGAGCAGTACTTC. Amino acid sequence: CASSRRTGLLSYEQYF.

This clonotype was seen ten or more times. Germline and junction disagree at one end, which may indicate a read error. The chain couples TRBV5-1 to TRBJ2-6; D is unclear. The germline V gene has CDR1 SGHRS and CDR2 YFSETQ. The CDR3 is 15 amino acids. This CDR3 reads CASSLLSSGANVLTF. CDR3 DNA: TGTGCCAGCAGCTTGCTTAGCTCTGGGGCCAACGTCCTGACTTTC.

The chain is built from TRBV6-1 and TRBJ1-5, with no clear D. Germline V lookup: CDR1 MNHNS, CDR2 SASEGT. This CDR3 is 14 amino acids long. V lost 8 bases and J lost 2, with 13 bases in between. In DNA form, the CDR3 reads TGTGCCAGCTCTTTGGAATATGGCAATCAGCCCCAGCATTTT. Protein product: CASSLEYGNQPQHF.

The table lists this clonotype with a few counts. The chain combines TRBV21-1 with TRBJ2-2; the D segment call TRBD1 is taken from the table without a DNA check. TRBV21-1 is termed a pseudogene. CDR3 length: 16 amino acids. The CDR3, as DNA: TGTGCCAGCAACCATGGACGGGGGGCGGACACCGGGGAGCTGTTTTTT. As protein: CASNHGRGADTGELFF.

This clonotype was seen only a few times. The chain combines TRBV11-2 with TRBJ2-1, with D possibly matching TRBD2 (6 bases). Germline loops: CDR1 SGHAT, CDR2 FQNNGV. Trimming shortened V by 0 bases and J by 4 bases, and 16 bases separated the two germline ends. The CDR3 loop spans 17 amino acids. CDR3 loop: CASSLELAATNYNEQFF. In DNA form, the CDR3 reads TGTGCCAGCAGCTTAGAATTAGCGGCCACTAATTACAATGAGCAGTTCTTC.

This clonotype turned up a few times. The rearrangement uses TRBV20-1 and TRBJ1-2; 7 nucleotides align to TRBD1. CDR3 length equals 15 residues. Germline CDR1 is DFQATT and CDR2 is SNEGSKA (reference sequence). Trimming cost V 0 bases and J 2 bases; bases outside gene matches: 6. For the CDR3, the DNA is TGCAGTGCTAGAGATGCGAGAGGGGGCAACTATGGCTACACCTTC. Translating gives CSARDARGGNYGYTF.

The V call is TRBV9, the J call TRBJ2-6; D gene uncertain. CDR1 is SGDLS, CDR2 YYNGEE, per germline. V was trimmed by 0 bases and J by 0 bases, leaving 10 bases between them. The CDR3 extends over 17 amino acids. CDR3 DNA sequence: TGTGCCAGCAGCGTAGGGCCCCGCGCCTCTGGGGCCAACGTCCTGACTTTC. This gives the protein CASSVGPRASGANVLTF.